This T cell receptor (beta chain) originates from a study of vaccination and CD4 T cells after COVID-19. Study as a whole: As their vaccination, participants received two doses of either BNT162b2 or mRNA-1273 vaccine. SARS-CoV-2, HCoV-NL63, HCoV-OC43 and HCoV-229E supplied the overlapping spike peptides used to stimulate cells. Findings and limits, study-wide: Investigators enrolled relatively few convalescent patients and included no early post-infection timepoints.

Specified treatment: roughly 10-day PBMC culture with coronavirus spike peptide pools or control peptides (ViraFEST assay). The collection of CD4+ T cells from the unexposed donor took place before the COVID-19 pandemic (2011-2018). TCRs were sequenced by ViraFEST after antigen-specific T cells had been expanded with peptide pools. Trimming left V 4 bases short and J 8 bases short, with 11 bases between. The CDR3 extends over 12 amino acids. Germline V gene data show CDR1 as MGHDK and CDR2 as SYGVNS. This clonotype was detected only a few times. Its antigen is not known. Oncomine TCR Beta short-read sequencing was applied to DNA from cultured CD4+ T cells. DNA came from CD4+ T cells after culture. TCRdb independently ran MiXCR on the PCR reads; one entry per CDR3 protein. Of more than 9,000 distinct CDR3 sequences listed, 31% are singletons.

The chain uses TRBV25-1 and TRBJ1-2, with D possibly being TRBD1 (5 bases). Sequencing was carried out using CD4+ T cells from blood, cultured in vitro. The origin of this receptor is a human donor in good health. The CDR3, as DNA: TGTGCCAGCAGTGTAGGGGAGTCAGGCTACACCTTC. Translation: CASSVGESGYTF.